Listed below are T cell receptor beta chains from one sample, sequenced in a study of OX40 agonist ivuxolimab in advanced cancers. TCRdb's table, derived via immunoSEQ multiplex PCR, lists solely in-frame clones and lacks some. The profile shows 70,000 to 90,000 clones, about 90% of them singletons. Material: CD4+ or CD8+ T cells sorted from blood, obtained in a trial of the OX40 agonist ivuxolimab. These receptors all come from an adult with an advanced solid tumor such as melanoma, head and neck, liver or kidney cancer. Both conserved end residues are part of each CDR3. The order of the fields is clone size, J gene, D gene, V gene, CDR3 protein, CDR3 DNA. D genes are given only for firm matches. Clone size is given for some rows only: seen once, a few or many times, or a class if the clone is expanded.

clone_size: -
j_call: TRBJ1-4
d_call: -
v_call: TRBV2
cdr3_aa: CASSEQGRSEKLFF
cdr3_nt: TGTGCCAGCAGTGAACAGGGGAGAAGTGAAAAACTGTTTTTT

clone_size: -
j_call: TRBJ2-1
d_call: TRBD2
v_call: TRBV27
cdr3_aa: CASSTSGGDYEQFF
cdr3_nt: TGTGCCAGCAGTACTAGCGGGGGGGACTATGAGCAGTTCTTC

clone_size: -
j_call: TRBJ2-1
d_call: -
v_call: TRBV4-1
cdr3_aa: CASSLGQGGNEQFF
cdr3_nt: TGCGCCAGCAGCCTCGGCCAGGGGGGTAATGAGCAGTTCTTC

clone_size: -
j_call: TRBJ2-3
d_call: TRBD2
v_call: TRBV5-6
cdr3_aa: CASRSSGGGIDTQYF
cdr3_nt: TGTGCCAGCAGGTCTAGCGGGGGAGGCATAGATACGCAGTATTTT

clone_size: once
j_call: TRBJ2-3
d_call: -
v_call: TRBV15
cdr3_aa: CATSRFHTDTQYF
cdr3_nt: TGTGCCACCAGCAGATTCCACACAGATACGCAGTATTTT

clone_size: -
j_call: TRBJ1-6
d_call: -
v_call: TRBV28
cdr3_aa: CASRTPGIVSYNSPLHF
cdr3_nt: TGTGCCAGCAGAACCCCAGGGATTGTGTCCTATAATTCACCCCTCCACTTT

clone_size: -
j_call: TRBJ1-2
d_call: -
v_call: TRBV9
cdr3_aa: CASSVRPKGSYGYTF
cdr3_nt: TGTGCCAGCAGCGTACGCCCAAAGGGATCTTATGGCTACACCTTC

clone_size: -
j_call: TRBJ2-2
d_call: -
v_call: TRBV4-1
cdr3_aa: CASSQGVGVRTGELFF
cdr3_nt: TGCGCCAGCAGCCAAGGGGTCGGCGTGCGGACCGGGGAGCTGTTTTTT

clone_size: -
j_call: TRBJ1-5
d_call: -
v_call: TRBV11-3
cdr3_aa: CASSLDFSNQPQHF
cdr3_nt: TGTGCCAGCAGCTTAGATTTTTCTAATCAGCCCCAGCATTTT

clone_size: -
j_call: TRBJ1-5
d_call: -
v_call: TRBV19
cdr3_aa: CASSLTPGHQPQHF
cdr3_nt: TGTGCCAGTAGTTTGACCCCAGGGCATCAGCCCCAGCATTTT

clone_size: -
j_call: TRBJ2-2
d_call: -
v_call: TRBV7-7
cdr3_aa: CASSLPLEWANTGELFF
cdr3_nt: TGTGCTAGCAGCTTACCCTTGGAGTGGGCGAACACCGGGGAGCTGTTTTTT

clone_size: -
j_call: TRBJ1-2
d_call: -
v_call: TRBV27
cdr3_aa: CASSLSLRPNYGYTF
cdr3_nt: TGTGCCAGCAGTTTATCGCTGAGGCCTAACTATGGCTACACCTTC

clone_size: -
j_call: TRBJ2-3
d_call: -
v_call: TRBV30
cdr3_aa: CACRTTDTQYF
cdr3_nt: TGTGCCTGTAGGACCACAGATACGCAGTATTTT

clone_size: few
j_call: TRBJ2-7
d_call: -
v_call: TRBV15
cdr3_aa: CATSSNLLGSYEQYF
cdr3_nt: TGTGCCACCAGCAGCAATTTGTTAGGTAGCTACGAGCAGTACTTC

clone_size: few
j_call: TRBJ1-5
d_call: TRBD1
v_call: TRBV19
cdr3_aa: CATTVQGLYSNQPQHF
cdr3_nt: TGTGCCACTACTGTACAGGGGCTATATAGCAATCAGCCCCAGCATTTT

clone_size: once
j_call: TRBJ1-1
d_call: -
v_call: TRBV6-1
cdr3_aa: CASRDQGRGEAFF
cdr3_nt: TGTGCCAGCAGGGACCAGGGTCGGGGTGAAGCTTTCTTT

clone_size: -
j_call: TRBJ1-1
d_call: TRBD1
v_call: TRBV14
cdr3_aa: CASSQATGGRWDTEAFF
cdr3_nt: TGTGCCAGCAGCCAAGCGACAGGGGGCCGATGGGACACTGAAGCTTTCTTT